These 7 T cell receptor beta chains were all obtained from the same sample, sequenced in a study of blood T cell repertoires in COVID-19. The repertoire was sequenced with immunoSEQ multiplex PCR; TCRdb's copy has only in-frame clones and lacks some. The sample has a few hundred thousand clones; roughly 90% are singletons. Sequencing used PBMCs or T cells enriched from blood (not recorded which). Source of these receptors: a man aged 40-49 years who had recovered from COVID-19.

The chain links TRBV4-2 to TRBJ2-3; 12 bases are a match to TRBD2. V shed 0 bases and J 2 bases; nucleotides not matched to a gene: 18. The CDR3 has 22 amino acids. Germline values: CDR1 LGHNA, CDR2 YNFKEQ. CDR3 region: CASSQDEGLAGGPAQHTDTQYF. The DNA of the CDR3 is TGTGCCAGCAGCCAAGATGAAGGCCTAGCGGGAGGGCCCGCTCAACACACAGATACGCAGTATTTT.

The chain couples TRBV27 to TRBJ2-7; 7 bases match TRBD2. CDR1 and CDR2 (germline): MNHEY, SMNVEV (reference sequence). After removal of 3 bases from V and 1 base from J, the junction contained 3 bases not matched to a gene. This CDR3 is 14 amino acids long. The CDR3 nucleotides are TGTGCCAGCAGTTTGACTAGCAATTCCTACGAGCAGTACTTC. Amino acids: CASSLTSNSYEQYF.

V usage is TRBV5-5 and J usage is TRBJ1-5; D possibly corresponds to TRBD1 (6 bases). This CDR3 contains 16 residues. The V end was cut by 1 base, the J end by 6 bases, with 17 bases between. CDR1 and CDR2 from the germline V gene are SGHKS and YYEKEE (reference sequence). The CDR3: CASSLRSGRGGQPQHF. In DNA, the CDR3 is TGTGCCAGCAGCTTGAGGTCGGGACGAGGGGGTCAGCCCCAGCATTTT.

V gene TRBV9 combines with J gene TRBJ1-1; D is possibly TRBD1 (6 bases). The CDR3 is 15 amino acids. Germline-derived CDR1 and CDR2 are SGDLS and YYNGEE. V dropped 1 base and J dropped 7 bases, with 17 bases sitting between them. The CDR3 sequence: CASSVIEDRNSEAFF. Written as DNA, the CDR3 is TGTGCCAGCAGCGTAATCGAGGACAGAAATAGTGAAGCTTTCTTT.

This chain uses TRBV3-1 (or the pseudogene TRBV3-2) with TRBJ1-3, with D possibly being TRBD1 (6 bases). CDR1 and CDR2 (germline): LGHDT, YNNKEL (reference sequence). This CDR3 has 15 residues. Trimming removed 1 base at V and 4 bases at J, with 11 bases between. This chain's CDR3 is CASSQGIRGGNTIYF. The CDR3 DNA follows: TGTGCCAGCAGCCAAGGAATCAGGGGCGGAAACACCATATATTTT.

This rearrangement joins TRBV28 to TRBJ2-7; 9 bases agree with TRBD2. The germline gives CDR1 MDHEN, CDR2 SYDVKM. The CDR3 consists of 14 residues. Unmatched junction bases numbered 6, after V lost 6 bases and J lost 3 bases. CDR3: CASSMTSGYYEQYF. Written as DNA, the CDR3 is TGTGCCAGCAGCATGACTAGCGGTTACTACGAGCAGTACTTC.

The rearrangement links TRBV6-5 to TRBJ2-7; TRBD2 agrees at 8 bases. The CDR3 covers 14 residues. V shed 6 bases and J 2 bases; nucleotides not matched to a gene: 6. Germline V gene data show CDR1 as MNHEY and CDR2 as SVGAGI. CDR3 amino acids: CASSPGGFAYEQYF. CDR3 DNA: TGTGCCAGCAGCCCGGGGGGGTTCGCCTACGAGCAGTACTTC.